This is a list of T cell receptor beta chains from one sample in a study of cytomegalovirus exposure and HLA in healthy donors. The table came from immunoSEQ multiplex PCR; TCRdb's copy has only in-frame clones and leaves some out. Among about 62,000 clones, 70% to 75% were seen once, and the ten largest hold less than 7%. What was sequenced was PBMCs. Receptors originate from a woman aged 30 to 39 in good health and CMV-seronegative. Each CDR3 is given with its conserved first and last residue. A D gene is named only where the DNA matches it firmly. Size values are once, few and many counts, or a class for expanded clones, and some rows have none.

CDR3nt	CDR3aa	d_gene	v_gene	j_gene	abundance
TGTGCCAGCAGGTCCGGACAGGACTATGGCTACACCTTC	CASRSGQDYGYTF	TRBD1	TRBV27	TRBJ1-2	NA
TGTGCCAGCAGCTTTCCGCGGGACAGGGCCCACAATGAGCAGTTCTTC	CASSFPRDRAHNEQFF	TRBD1	TRBV7-9	TRBJ2-1	NA
TGTGCCAGCAGCTCGCCCCTGGGGCGGGAAAGCACCGGGGAGCTGTTTTTT	CASSSPLGRESTGELFF	NA	TRBV7-6	TRBJ2-2	NA
TGTGCCAGCAGCCACAACAGGGGGAGTAGCTCCTACGAGCAGTACTTC	CASSHNRGSSSYEQYF	TRBD1	TRBV14	TRBJ2-7	NA
TGTGCCAGCAGTTACGTATCGGACACTGAAGCTTTCTTT	CASSYVSDTEAFF	NA	TRBV6-5	TRBJ1-1	NA
TGTGCCAGCAGCTTGGGCAGGACAACGGAAAAACTGTTTTTT	CASSLGRTTEKLFF	NA	TRBV5-5	TRBJ1-4	NA
TGTGCCAGCTCACCGGGACTAGCGGGAGTCTATGAGCAGTTCTTC	CASSPGLAGVYEQFF	TRBD2	TRBV18	TRBJ2-1	NA
TGTGCCAGCAGCGTAGGGGGACTAGCGGGAGCGGCAGATACGCAGTATTTT	CASSVGGLAGAADTQYF	TRBD2	TRBV9	TRBJ2-3	NA
TGTGCCAGCAGCGTAGAAGGAGCGGGGGCGGTCACAGATACGCAGTATTTT	CASSVEGAGAVTDTQYF	TRBD2	TRBV9	TRBJ2-3	NA
TGTGCCAGCAGCTTAATATCATTCGGGAGCGGAGAGACCCAGTACTTC	CASSLISFGSGETQYF	NA	TRBV7-9	TRBJ2-5	NA
TGTGCCAGCAGCGTTGCGGGGGAGACCCAGTACTTC	CASSVAGETQYF	NA	TRBV5-6	TRBJ2-5	NA
TGTGCCAGCAGTTTTCTCCGGGGGGCCGGGGAGCTGTTTTTT	CASSFLRGAGELFF	TRBD2	TRBV27	TRBJ2-2	NA
TGCGCCAGCAGCCAAATTTTCGGTGGTAGCGGGAGTGAAGAGACCCAGTACTTC	CASSQIFGGSGSEETQYF	TRBD2	TRBV4-1	TRBJ2-5	NA
TGTGCCAGCAGTGAACGGGGGGTAGGGGTTTCCTACGAGCAGTACTTC	CASSERGVGVSYEQYF	TRBD2	TRBV6-1	TRBJ2-7	NA
TGTGCCACCAGCAGAGATCGAGCGGCTTCCCGGGAGCAGTACTTC	CATSRDRAASREQYF	NA	TRBV15	TRBJ2-5	once
TGTGCCAGCAGCGTAGAAGCATCCTCTTCCAAAAACATTCAGTACTTC	CASSVEASSSKNIQYF	NA	TRBV9	TRBJ2-4	NA
TGTGCCAGCAGTTTACAGGGGCCCTACAATGAGCAGTTCTTC	CASSLQGPYNEQFF	TRBD1	TRBV2	TRBJ2-1	few
TGTGCCAGCAGCTTGGGGACTAGCGGGGGGGCCTACGAGCAGTACTTC	CASSLGTSGGAYEQYF	TRBD2	TRBV7-9	TRBJ2-7	NA
TGTGCCAGCAGTGAACTAGCGGGAGGGTCGATCGCCGGGGATACGCAGTATTTT	CASSELAGGSIAGDTQYF	TRBD2	TRBV25-1	TRBJ2-3	NA
TGTGCCACCAGCGGCTATAGCGGGCCCTCCTACAATGAGCAGTTCTTC	CATSGYSGPSYNEQFF	TRBD2	TRBV15	TRBJ2-1	NA
TGTGCCAGCAGTGGGCCTTCCTCGATTGTAGAGTATTTT	CASSGPSSIVEYF	NA	TRBV27	TRBJ2-3	NA
TGTGCCAGCAGCTCTAGCGGGAGTCGGAACAATGAGCAGTTCTTC	CASSSSGSRNNEQFF	TRBD2	TRBV9	TRBJ2-1	NA
TGTGCCAGCTCGCCACCGGGACTAGCGGGAGGGGAGACCCAGTACTTC	CASSPPGLAGGETQYF	TRBD2	TRBV18	TRBJ2-5	NA
TGCGCCAGCAGCTTAAAGGGAGGGTCGACCTACGAGCAGTACTTC	CASSLKGGSTYEQYF	TRBD2	TRBV5-1	TRBJ2-7	NA
TGTGCCAGCAGTCCGAGCGGGGGAAGGTGGGATAATTCACCCCTCCACTTT	CASSPSGGRWDNSPLHF	NA	TRBV28	TRBJ1-6	NA
TGTGCCTGGACGAAGCGGGAGAGAGATACGCAGTATTTT	CAWTKRERDTQYF	TRBD2	TRBV30	TRBJ2-3	once
TGTGCCAGTACCTGGACAGGGGGCAATCAGCCCCAGCATTTT	CASTWTGGNQPQHF	TRBD1	TRBV19	TRBJ1-5	few
TGCAGCGTCGTCGGGACAGGGGGCGAACGAGTGCAGTACTTC	CSVVGTGGERVQYF	TRBD1	TRBV29-1	TRBJ2-7	NA
TGTGCCAGCAGTTCTACAGGGGCATATCCGGGCTACACCTTC	CASSSTGAYPGYTF	TRBD1	TRBV28	TRBJ1-2	NA
TGTGCCAGCAGCCGAGTGTCCAAAGAAGAGACCCAGTACTTC	CASSRVSKEETQYF	NA	TRBV7-9	TRBJ2-5	NA
TGCGCCAGCAGCTCGTCCTCTAGCGGGAGGCTCCAAGAGACCCAGTACTTC	CASSSSSSGRLQETQYF	TRBD2	TRBV5-1	TRBJ2-5	NA